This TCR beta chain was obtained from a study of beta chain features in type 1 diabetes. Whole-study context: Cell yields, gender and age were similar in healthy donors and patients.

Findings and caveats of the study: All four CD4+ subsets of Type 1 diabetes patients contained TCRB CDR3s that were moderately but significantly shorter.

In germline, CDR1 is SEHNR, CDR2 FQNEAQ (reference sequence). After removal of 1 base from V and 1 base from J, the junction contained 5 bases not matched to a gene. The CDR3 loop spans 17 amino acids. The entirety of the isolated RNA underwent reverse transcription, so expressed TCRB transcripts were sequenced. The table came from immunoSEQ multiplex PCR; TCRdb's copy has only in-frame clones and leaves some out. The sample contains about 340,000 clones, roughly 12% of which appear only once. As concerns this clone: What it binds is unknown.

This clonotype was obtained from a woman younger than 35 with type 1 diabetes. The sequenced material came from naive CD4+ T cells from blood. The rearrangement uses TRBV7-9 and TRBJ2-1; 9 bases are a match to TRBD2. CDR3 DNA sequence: TGTGCCAGCAGCTTAGGTAGCGGGAGTAAATCCTACAATGAGCAGTTCTTC. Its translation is CASSLGSGSKSYNEQFF. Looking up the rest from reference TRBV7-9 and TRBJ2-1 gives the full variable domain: DTGVSQNPRHKITKRGQNVTFRCDPISEHNRLYWYRQTLGQGPEFLTYFQNEAQLEKSRLLSDRFSAERPKGSFSTLEIQRTEQGDSAMYLCASSLGSGSKSYNEQFFGPGTRLTVL.